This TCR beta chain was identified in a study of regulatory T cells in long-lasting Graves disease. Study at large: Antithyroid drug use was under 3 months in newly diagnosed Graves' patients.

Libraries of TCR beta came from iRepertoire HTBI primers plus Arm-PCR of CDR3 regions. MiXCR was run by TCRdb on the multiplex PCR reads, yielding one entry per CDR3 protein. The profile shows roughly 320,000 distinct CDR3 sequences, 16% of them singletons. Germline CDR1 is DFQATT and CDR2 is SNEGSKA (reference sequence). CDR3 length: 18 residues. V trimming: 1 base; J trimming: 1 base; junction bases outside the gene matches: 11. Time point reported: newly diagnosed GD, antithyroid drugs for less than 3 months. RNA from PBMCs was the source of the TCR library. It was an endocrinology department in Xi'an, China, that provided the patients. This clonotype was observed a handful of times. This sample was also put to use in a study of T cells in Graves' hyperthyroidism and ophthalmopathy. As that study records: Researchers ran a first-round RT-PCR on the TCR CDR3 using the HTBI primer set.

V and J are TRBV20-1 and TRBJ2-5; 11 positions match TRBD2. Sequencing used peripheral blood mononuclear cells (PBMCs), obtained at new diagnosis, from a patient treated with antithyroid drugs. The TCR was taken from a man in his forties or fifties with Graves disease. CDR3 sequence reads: CSARVPGLAGGPQETQYF. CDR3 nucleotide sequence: TGCAGTGCTAGAGTTCCCGGGCTAGCGGGGGGACCCCAAGAGACCCAGTACTTC.